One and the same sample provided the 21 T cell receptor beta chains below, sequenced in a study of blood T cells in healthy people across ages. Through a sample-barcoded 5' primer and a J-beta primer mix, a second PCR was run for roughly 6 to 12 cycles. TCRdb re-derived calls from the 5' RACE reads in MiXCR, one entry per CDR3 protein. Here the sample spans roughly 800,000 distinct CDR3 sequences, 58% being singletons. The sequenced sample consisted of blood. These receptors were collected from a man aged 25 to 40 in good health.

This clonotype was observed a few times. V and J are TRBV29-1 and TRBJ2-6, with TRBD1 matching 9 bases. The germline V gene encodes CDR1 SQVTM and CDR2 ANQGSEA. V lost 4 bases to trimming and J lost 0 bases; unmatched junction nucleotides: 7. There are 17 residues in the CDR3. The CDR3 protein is CSVAGTGFLSGANVLTF. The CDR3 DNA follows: TGCAGCGTTGCTGGGACAGGGTTTCTCTCTGGGGCCAACGTCCTGACTTTC.

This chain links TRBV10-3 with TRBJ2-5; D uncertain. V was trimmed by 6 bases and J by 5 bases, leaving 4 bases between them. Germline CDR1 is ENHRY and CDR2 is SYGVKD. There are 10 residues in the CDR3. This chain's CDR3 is CAIRLETQYF. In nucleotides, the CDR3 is TGTGCCATCAGGCTGGAGACCCAGTACTTC.

The DNA for the CDR3 is TGCGCCAGCAGCCAAGATCCGGTTAGCGCGGGAAGGCAGTTCTTC. Its translation is CASSQDPVSAGRQFF. The J gene is TRBJ2-1, the V gene TRBV4-3, with D tentatively TRBD2 (6 bases). The CDR3 covers 15 residues. Trimming removed 0 bases at V and 12 bases at J, with 18 bases between. CDR1 and CDR2 (germline): LGHNA, YSLEER.

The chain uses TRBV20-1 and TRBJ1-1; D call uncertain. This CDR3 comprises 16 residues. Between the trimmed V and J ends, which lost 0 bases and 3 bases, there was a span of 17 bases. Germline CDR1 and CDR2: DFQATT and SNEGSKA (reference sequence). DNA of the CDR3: TGCAGTGCTAGAGATCTAGCGCGCGGGTTTGACACTGAAGCTTTCTTT. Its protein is CSARDLARGFDTEAFF.

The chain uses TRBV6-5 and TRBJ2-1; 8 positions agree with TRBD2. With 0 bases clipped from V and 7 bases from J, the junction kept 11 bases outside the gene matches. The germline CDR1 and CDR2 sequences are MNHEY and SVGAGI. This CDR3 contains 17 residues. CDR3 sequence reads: CASSYSGGLVHTNEQFF. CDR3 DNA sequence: TGTGCCAGCAGTTACTCGGGGGGACTAGTCCACACAAATGAGCAGTTCTTC.

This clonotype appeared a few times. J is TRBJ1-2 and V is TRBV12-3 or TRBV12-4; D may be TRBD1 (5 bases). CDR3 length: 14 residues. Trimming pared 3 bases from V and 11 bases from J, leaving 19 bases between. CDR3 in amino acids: CASSFSEGQRAYTF. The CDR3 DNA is TGTGCCAGCAGTTTCTCGGAGGGGCAAAGGGCATACACCTTC.

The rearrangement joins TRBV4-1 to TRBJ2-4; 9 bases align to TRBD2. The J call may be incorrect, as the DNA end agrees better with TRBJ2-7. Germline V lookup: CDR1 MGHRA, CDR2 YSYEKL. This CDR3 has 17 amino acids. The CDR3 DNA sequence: TGCGCCAGCAGCCAAGATCTCGGCGGGAGGGCGTGGTACGAGCAGTACTTC. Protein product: CASSQDLGGRAWYEQYF.

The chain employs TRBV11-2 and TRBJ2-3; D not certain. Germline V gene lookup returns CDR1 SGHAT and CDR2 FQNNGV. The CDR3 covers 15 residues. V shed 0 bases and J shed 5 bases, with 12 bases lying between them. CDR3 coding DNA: TGTGCCAGCAGCTTAGATCGTGGGCCGCAAGATACGCAGTATTTT. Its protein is CASSLDRGPQDTQYF. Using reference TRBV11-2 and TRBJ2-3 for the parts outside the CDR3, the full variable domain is EAGVAQSPRYKIIEKRQSVAFWCNPISGHATLYWYQQILGQGPKLLIQFQNNGVVDDSQLPKDRFSAERLKGVDSTLKIQPAKLEDSAVYLCASSLDRGPQDTQYFGPGTRLTVL.

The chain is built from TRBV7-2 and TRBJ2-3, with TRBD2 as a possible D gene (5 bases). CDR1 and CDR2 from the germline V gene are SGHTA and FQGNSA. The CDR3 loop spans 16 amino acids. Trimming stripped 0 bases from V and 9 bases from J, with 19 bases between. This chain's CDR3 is CASSLAVGIPKGTQYF. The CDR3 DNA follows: TGTGCCAGCAGCTTAGCTGTCGGGATACCCAAAGGGACGCAGTATTTT.

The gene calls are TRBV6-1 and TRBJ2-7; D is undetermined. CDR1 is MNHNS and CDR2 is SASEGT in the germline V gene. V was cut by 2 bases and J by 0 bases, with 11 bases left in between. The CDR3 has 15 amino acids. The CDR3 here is CASSELQVNSYEQYF. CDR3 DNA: TGTGCCAGCAGTGAACTCCAGGTCAACTCCTACGAGCAGTACTTC.

CDR3 region: CASSPRTGWSEQYF. CDR3 bases: TGCGCCAGCAGCCCGAGGACAGGGTGGTCGGAGCAGTACTTC. The V call is TRBV4-3, the J call TRBJ2-5, with 8 bases aligning to TRBD1. The CDR3 spans 14 residues. V was clipped by 4 bases and J by 11 bases; unmatched bases: 12. Germline V lookup: CDR1 LGHNA, CDR2 YSLEER.

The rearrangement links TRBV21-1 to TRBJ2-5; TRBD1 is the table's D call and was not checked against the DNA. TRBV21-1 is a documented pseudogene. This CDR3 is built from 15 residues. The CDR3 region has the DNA TGTGCCAGCAGCTCCCAACAGGGGTGGGAAGAGACCCAGTACTTC. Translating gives CASSSQQGWEETQYF.

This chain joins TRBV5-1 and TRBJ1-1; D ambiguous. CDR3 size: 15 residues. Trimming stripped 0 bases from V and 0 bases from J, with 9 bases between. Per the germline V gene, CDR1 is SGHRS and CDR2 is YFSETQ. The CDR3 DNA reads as TGCGCCAGCAGCTTGGGGTCAACGGTGAACACTGAAGCTTTCTTT. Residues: CASSLGSTVNTEAFF.

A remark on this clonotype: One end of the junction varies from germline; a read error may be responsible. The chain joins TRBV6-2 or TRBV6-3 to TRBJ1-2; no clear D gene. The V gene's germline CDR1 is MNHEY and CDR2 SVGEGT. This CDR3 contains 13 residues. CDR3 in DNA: TGTGCCACCCAGGAGAATGTGGACTATGGCAACACCTTC. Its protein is CATQENVDYGNTF.

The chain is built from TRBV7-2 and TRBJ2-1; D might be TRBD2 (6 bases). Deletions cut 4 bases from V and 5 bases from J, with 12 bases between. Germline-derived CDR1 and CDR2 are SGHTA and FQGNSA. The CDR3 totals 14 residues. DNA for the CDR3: TGTGCCAGCAGCTCTATGGGAGGCCACAATGAGCAGTTCTTC. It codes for CASSSMGGHNEQFF. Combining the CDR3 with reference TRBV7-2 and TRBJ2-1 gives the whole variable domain GAGVSQSPSNKVTEKGKDVELRCDPISGHTALYWYRQSLGQGLEFLIYFQGNSAPDKSGLPSDRFSAERTGGSVSTLTIQRTQQEDSAVYLCASSSMGGHNEQFFGPGTRLTVL.

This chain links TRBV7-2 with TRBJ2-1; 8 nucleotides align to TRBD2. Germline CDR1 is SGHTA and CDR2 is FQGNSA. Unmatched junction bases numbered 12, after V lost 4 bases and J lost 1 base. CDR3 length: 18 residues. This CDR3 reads CASSSRRLAGTSYNEQFF. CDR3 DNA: TGTGCCAGCAGCTCTCGAAGGCTAGCGGGTACATCCTACAATGAGCAGTTCTTC.

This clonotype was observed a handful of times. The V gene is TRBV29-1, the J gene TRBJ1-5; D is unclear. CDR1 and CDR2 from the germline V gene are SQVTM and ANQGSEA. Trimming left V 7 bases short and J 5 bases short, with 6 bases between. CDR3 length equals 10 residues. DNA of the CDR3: TGCAGCGGCAACTATCAGCCCCAGCATTTT. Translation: CSGNYQPQHF. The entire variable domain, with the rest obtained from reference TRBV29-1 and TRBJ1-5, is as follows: SAVISQKPSRDICQRGTSLTIQCQVDSQVTMMFWYRQQPGQSLTLIATANQGSEATYESGFVIDKFPISRPNLTFSTLTVSNMSPEDSSIYLCSGNYQPQHFGDGTRLSIL.

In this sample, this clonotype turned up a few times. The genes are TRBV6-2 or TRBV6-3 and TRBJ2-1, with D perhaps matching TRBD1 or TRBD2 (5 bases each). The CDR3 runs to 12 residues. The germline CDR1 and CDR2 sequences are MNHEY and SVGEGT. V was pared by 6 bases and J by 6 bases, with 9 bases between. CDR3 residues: CASRPGLNEQFF. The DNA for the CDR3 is TGTGCCAGCAGACCGGGGCTCAATGAGCAGTTCTTC.

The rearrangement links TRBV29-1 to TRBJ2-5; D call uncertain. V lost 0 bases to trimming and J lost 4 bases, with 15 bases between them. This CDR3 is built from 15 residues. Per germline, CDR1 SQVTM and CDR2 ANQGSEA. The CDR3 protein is CSVEDRIGPRETQYF. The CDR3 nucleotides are TGCAGCGTTGAAGATCGTATAGGTCCAAGAGAGACCCAGTACTTC. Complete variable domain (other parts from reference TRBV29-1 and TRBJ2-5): SAVISQKPSRDICQRGTSLTIQCQVDSQVTMMFWYRQQPGQSLTLIATANQGSEATYESGFVIDKFPISRPNLTFSTLTVSNMSPEDSSIYLCSVEDRIGPRETQYFGPGTRLLVL.

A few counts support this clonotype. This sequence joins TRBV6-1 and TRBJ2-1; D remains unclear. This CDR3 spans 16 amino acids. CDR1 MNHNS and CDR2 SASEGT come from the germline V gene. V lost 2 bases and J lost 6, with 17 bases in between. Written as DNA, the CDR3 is TGTGCCAGCAGTGAATTTGCGGAAGGTTCGAGCAATGAGCAGTTCTTC. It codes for CASSEFAEGSSNEQFF.

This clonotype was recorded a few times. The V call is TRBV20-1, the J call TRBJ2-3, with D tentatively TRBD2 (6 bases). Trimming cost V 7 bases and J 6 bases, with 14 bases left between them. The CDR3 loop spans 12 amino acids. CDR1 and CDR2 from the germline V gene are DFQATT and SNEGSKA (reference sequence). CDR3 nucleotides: TGCAGTGTCGGGACTGGCCCGGATACGCAGTATTTT. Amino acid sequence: CSVGTGPDTQYF.